These 15 T cell receptor beta chains were all obtained from the same sample, sequenced in a study of human T cells and chemical hapten exposure. TCRdb re-called the RACE reads with MiXCR, one entry per CDR3 protein. The sample records some 71,000 distinct CDR3 sequences, over 8.5% being singletons. Noted time point: patch test 3, about 24 weeks after DPC sensitization. Treatment defined: therapeutic diphenylcyclopropenone sensitization with weekly scalp DPC. Sequences were derived from whole blood, sampled in connection with sensitization to the hapten diphenylcyclopropenone (DPC). These receptors originate from a woman between 50 and 59 years old with alopecia areata. Some clones in this sample may be carry-over from other donors' samples.

The chain employs TRBV7-2 and TRBJ2-5; D uncertain. There are 14 residues in the CDR3. Germline CDR1 reads SGHTA; CDR2 reads FQGNSA. Trimming shortened V by 6 bases and J by 3 bases, and 14 bases separated the two germline ends. The CDR3 loop is CASRSHSSEETQYF. The CDR3 DNA follows: TGTGCCAGCAGATCCCATAGTTCCGAAGAGACCCAGTACTTC.

This clonotype appeared once. Given a much more abundant clone one base away, this may be a read error. This chain joins TRBV7-2 and TRBJ1-3; D is undetermined. Trimming shortened V by 10 bases and J by 4 bases, and 20 bases separated the two germline ends. Germline assignment: CDR1 SGHTA and CDR2 FQGNSA. The CDR3 has 15 residues. The chain's CDR3 is CANQQDSGSGNTIYF. DNA of the CDR3: TGTGCCAACCAGCAAGACTCAGGCTCCGGAAACACCATATATTTT.

This clonotype was detected a few times. The J gene is TRBJ2-2, the V gene TRBV7-2; D call uncertain. The V and J ends lost 2 bases and 1 base respectively, with 11 bases between them. This CDR3 contains 16 residues. Germline loops: CDR1 SGHTA, CDR2 FQGNSA. CDR3 nucleotide sequence: TGTGCCAGCAGCTTATCGGGCGTCAGGAACACCGGGGAGCTGTTTTTT. It is translated as CASSLSGVRNTGELFF.

For the CDR3, the DNA is TGTGCCAGCAGCTTATTGGGAAGATCGATGGGCTACACCTTC. Protein product: CASSLLGRSMGYTF. This rearrangement joins TRBV7-9 to TRBJ1-2, with D unclear. Trimming took off 2 bases at V and 8 bases at J, with 15 bases between the two ends. The CDR3 contains 14 residues. Germline V gene lookup returns CDR1 SEHNR and CDR2 FQNEAQ (reference sequence).

In its sample, this clonotype was seen a few times. J is TRBJ1-1 and V is TRBV18, with TRBD1 matching over 8 bases. V was clipped by 7 bases and J by 4 bases; unmatched bases: 8. The V gene's germline CDR1 is KGHSH and CDR2 LQKENI. This CDR3 is built from 14 residues. The CDR3 is CASYSGQGITEAFF. CDR3 nucleotide sequence: TGTGCCAGCTACAGCGGACAGGGTATCACTGAAGCTTTCTTT.

This chain joins TRBV6-2 or TRBV6-3 and TRBJ1-5; 12 bases align to TRBD1. The junction had 7 bases not matched to a gene; V was cut back by 8 bases and J by 2 bases. CDR1 MNHEY and CDR2 SVGEGT come from the germline V gene. The CDR3 has 16 amino acids. In nucleotides, the CDR3 is TGTGCCAGCCGGGGACAGGGGGCGCGAGGCAATCAGCCCCAGCATTTT. Its protein product is CASRGQGARGNQPQHF.

This clonotype has at least ten counts. V is TRBV12-3 or TRBV12-4 and J is TRBJ1-4; 8 bases fit TRBD1. This CDR3 region has 15 residues. Losses at the gene ends were 1 base for V and 8 bases for J; bases not matched to a gene: 6. CDR3 sequence: CASSLDATGAEKLFF. The CDR3 coding sequence is TGTGCCAGCAGTTTAGACGCGACAGGGGCCGAAAAACTGTTTTTT.

The gene calls are TRBV20-1 and TRBJ1-3, with D perhaps TRBD1 (6 bases). The CDR3 sequence is 14 residues long. Trimming pared 5 bases from V and 0 bases from J, leaving 11 bases between. Germline CDR1 is DFQATT and CDR2 is SNEGSKA (reference sequence). CDR3 region: CSARGGTSGNTIYF. DNA of the CDR3: TGCAGTGCTCGTGGGGGCACCTCTGGAAACACCATATATTTT.

The CDR3 is CASRTSGSLLEQYF. The CDR3 DNA reads as TGTGCCAGCAGGACTAGCGGGTCTCTGCTCGAGCAGTACTTC. The rearrangement uses TRBV28 and TRBJ2-7, with 10 nucleotides matching TRBD2. V was clipped by 6 bases and J by 6 bases; unmatched bases: 8. This CDR3 has 14 residues. CDR1 and CDR2 from the germline V gene are MDHEN and SYDVKM.

This clonotype was counted many times. The rearrangement uses TRBV12-3 or TRBV12-4 and TRBJ1-5; D unresolved. Trimming cost V 5 bases and J 0 bases, with 5 bases left between them. This CDR3 is built from 13 residues. CDR3 DNA: TGTGCCAGCAGTCGCAATAGCAATCAGCCCCAGCATTTT. Amino acids: CASSRNSNQPQHF.

The rearrangement joins TRBV7-6 to TRBJ2-7; 11 bases map to TRBD1. The length of the CDR3 is 14 residues. CDR1 is SGHVS, CDR2 FNYEAQ, per germline. With 6 bases clipped from V and 3 bases from J, the junction kept 4 bases outside the gene matches. The CDR3 nucleotides read TGTGCCAGCAGTGGGACAGGGGGACTCTACGAGCAGTACTTC. Amino acids: CASSGTGGLYEQYF.

Notes on this clonotype: It may be a read error: a sequence one base away is much more abundant. The chain recombines TRBV20-1 with TRBJ1-5; D call uncertain. V was cut by 3 bases and J by 3 bases, with 15 bases left in between. There are 15 residues in the CDR3. Germline V gene lookup returns CDR1 DFQATT and CDR2 SNEGSKA (reference sequence). The CDR3 region is CSASPHIGVNQPQHF. The CDR3 region has the DNA TGCAGTGCTAGCCCGCATATCGGGGTCAATCAGCCCCAGCATTTT.

This chain joins TRBV2 and TRBJ1-1, with D hard to call. V was trimmed by 3 bases and J by 5 bases, leaving 13 bases between them. Germline V gene lookup returns CDR1 SNHLY and CDR2 FYNNEI. The CDR3 has 14 amino acids. The CDR3: CASSDMGARTEAFF. The CDR3 region has the DNA TGTGCCAGCAGTGACATGGGTGCCAGAACTGAAGCTTTCTTT.

In this sample, this clonotype turned up many times. The V call is TRBV15, the J call TRBJ2-7; no firm D call. CDR1 is LNHNV, CDR2 YYDKDF, per germline (reference sequence). The V end was cut by 0 bases, the J end by 0 bases, with 12 bases between. The length of the CDR3 is 16 residues. As DNA, the CDR3 is TGTGCCACCAGCAGAGAAGATAGAACCCTCTCCTACGAGCAGTACTTC. Its protein product is CATSREDRTLSYEQYF. The entire variable domain, with the rest obtained from reference TRBV15 and TRBJ2-7, is as follows: DAMVIQNPRYQVTQFGKPVTLSCSQTLNHNVMYWYQQKSSQAPKLLFHYYDKDFNNEADTPDNFQSRRPNTSFCFLDIRSPGLGDTAMYLCATSREDRTLSYEQYFGPGTRLTVT.

This clonotype was picked up a small number of times. This chain connects TRBV29-1 to TRBJ1-2; 7 bases map to TRBD1. V was clipped by 7 bases and J by 1 base; unmatched bases: 3. Germline V gene lookup returns CDR1 SQVTM and CDR2 ANQGSEA. This CDR3 is built from 12 residues. CDR3 sequence reads: CSGRDSNYGYTF. The CDR3 nucleotides are TGCAGCGGCCGGGACAGTAACTATGGCTACACCTTC.